Listed below are T cell receptor beta chains from one sample, sequenced in a study of radiation and T cells in renal cell carcinoma. Profiled with immunoSEQ multiplex PCR; TCRdb holds only in-frame clones, not every one. Of approximately 110,000 clones in the sample, roughly 80% were seen once. The starting material was blood, obtained from a patient whose treatment included radiotherapy and nephrectomy. Source of these receptors: a woman aged 60-75 years with renal cell carcinoma. CDR3s include the opening cysteine and the closing phenylalanine or tryptophan. A D gene is named only where the DNA matches it firmly. Size is omitted from some rows. Given values are once, few, many or a class for expanded clones.

clone_size	v_call	cdr3_length	d_call	j_call	cdr3_aa	cdr3_nt
NA	TRBV19	12	NA	TRBJ2-1	CASISSPNEQFF	TGTGCCAGTATTTCTAGCCCAAATGAGCAGTTCTTC
NA	TRBV28	14	NA	TRBJ1-5	CASSQKGTGQPQHF	TGTGCCAGCAGCCAGAAGGGGACGGGTCAGCCCCAGCATTTT
few	TRBV19	12	NA	TRBJ1-5	CASSIGRQPQHF	TGTGCCAGTAGTATAGGTCGCCAGCCCCAGCATTTT
NA	TRBV5-1	14	NA	TRBJ2-7	CASSESAHSYEQYF	TGCGCCAGCAGCGAATCCGCCCACTCCTACGAGCAGTACTTC
NA	TRBV28	20	NA	TRBJ1-3	CASNSWVDRSWVDSGNTIYF	TGTGCCAGCAATAGTTGGGTGGATCGTAGTTGGGTGGACTCTGGAAACACCATATATTTT
NA	TRBV5-1	16	NA	TRBJ1-1	CASSLGLSTGNTEAFF	TGCGCCAGCAGCCTGGGGCTGAGCACAGGGAACACTGAAGCTTTCTTT
NA	TRBV7-9	17	TRBD1	TRBJ2-6	CASSDEGQGAGANVLTF	TGTGCCAGCAGCGATGAGGGACAGGGGGCTGGGGCCAACGTCCTGACTTTC
many	TRBV4-1	14	NA	TRBJ2-7	CASSQVGSGYEQYF	TGCGCCAGCAGCCAAGTCGGGAGCGGGTACGAGCAGTACTTC
NA	TRBV28	17	NA	TRBJ1-5	CASSLTRGWRDNQPQHF	TGTGCCAGCAGTTTAACCAGGGGATGGAGGGACAATCAGCCCCAGCATTTT
NA	TRBV19	14	NA	TRBJ2-1	CASSIRYPYNEQFF	TGTGCCAGTAGTATTAGGTATCCGTACAATGAGCAGTTCTTC
NA	TRBV7-9	16	NA	TRBJ2-1	CASSTLEWDNNNEQFF	TGTGCCAGCAGCACCCTGGAATGGGACAACAACAATGAGCAGTTCTTC
NA	TRBV6-5	16	NA	TRBJ1-1	CASSYNTRGPLREAFF	TGTGCCAGCAGTTACAATACCCGGGGTCCACTTCGGGAAGCTTTCTTT
few	TRBV9	14	NA	TRBJ1-1	CASSVDHRDTEAFF	TGTGCCAGCAGCGTAGATCACAGGGACACTGAAGCTTTCTTT
few	TRBV2	8	NA	TRBJ1-2	CAVDGYTF	TGTGCCGTTGATGGCTACACCTTC
NA	TRBV9	14	NA	TRBJ2-5	CASSVGTVSETQYF	TGTGCCAGCAGCGTAGGGACAGTGAGTGAGACCCAGTACTTC
NA	TRBV19	17	TRBD1	TRBJ2-2	CASSTSRDRGGTGELFF	TGTGCCAGTAGTACCTCAAGGGACAGGGGAGGAACCGGGGAGCTGTTTTTT
NA	TRBV5-8	15	NA	TRBJ2-1	CASSLRQASYNEQFF	TGTGCCAGCAGCTTAAGGCAGGCGTCCTACAATGAGCAGTTCTTC
once	TRBV5-1	14	TRBD1	TRBJ1-2	CASSLAQGAGGYTF	TGCGCCAGCAGCTTGGCGCAGGGGGCCGGTGGCTACACCTTC
many	TRBV19	15	NA	TRBJ2-2	CASRPRGFMTGELFF	TGTGCCAGTAGACCTCGGGGGTTTATGACCGGGGAGCTGTTTTTT
NA	TRBV7-9	14	NA	TRBJ1-2	CASSLAMGVDGYTF	TGTGCCAGCAGCTTAGCGATGGGGGTTGATGGCTACACCTTC
NA	TRBV10-3	14	TRBD1	TRBJ1-2	CAIRQGNDAYGYTF	TGTGCCATCCGACAGGGGAATGATGCTTATGGCTACACCTTC
few	TRBV29-1	12	TRBD1	TRBJ1-2	CSTGDWNYGYTF	TGCAGTACAGGGGATTGGAACTATGGCTACACCTTC
NA	TRBV5-1	16	NA	TRBJ2-2	CASSLVPGEVTGELFF	TGCGCCAGCAGCTTGGTACCGGGCGAGGTCACCGGGGAGCTGTTTTTT
NA	TRBV6-5	15	TRBD1	TRBJ2-4	CASSTGVLAKNIQYF	TGTGCCAGCAGTACAGGGGTCCTAGCCAAAAACATTCAGTACTTC
few	TRBV11-3	15	TRBD1	TRBJ1-3	CASSPGQGAGNTIYF	TGTGCCAGCAGCCCCGGACAGGGAGCTGGAAACACCATATATTTT
once	TRBV5-5	14	NA	TRBJ1-1	CASRSDLSDTEAFF	TGTGCCAGCAGATCGGACCTCTCGGACACTGAAGCTTTCTTT
NA	TRBV6-6	13	NA	TRBJ1-5	CASSYSVSQPQHF	TGTGCCAGCAGTTACTCAGTTTCTCAGCCCCAGCATTTT
NA	TRBV10-3	16	NA	TRBJ1-4	CAISFGFGEGNEKLFF	TGTGCCATCAGTTTCGGGTTTGGGGAGGGTAATGAAAAACTGTTTTTT
NA	TRBV11-3	18	TRBD2	TRBJ2-3	CASSFGGAGGPSTDTQYF	TGTGCCAGCAGCTTCGGCGGAGCGGGGGGGCCCAGCACAGATACGCAGTATTTT
once	TRBV19	16	NA	TRBJ1-3	CASSMVLFGPGNTIYF	TGTGCCAGTAGTATGGTCCTGTTTGGTCCTGGAAACACCATATATTTT
few	TRBV19	12	NA	TRBJ1-5	CASSIGGQPQHF	TGTGCCAGTAGTATCGGCGGGCAGCCCCAGCATTTT